This T cell receptor (beta chain) was recovered during a study of cytomegalovirus exposure and HLA in healthy donors. Study conclusions and caveats: Most of the TCR beta V segments (in an earlier analysis) were productive either about 87% or about 30% of the time.

Germline CDR1 reads SQVTM; CDR2 reads ANQGSEA. The CDR3 extends over 12 amino acids. The V end was cut by 5 bases, the J end by 5 bases, with 12 bases between. Comment on this clone: Its target is unknown.

13 Jbeta primers and 60 Vbeta primers were used for the PCR. Data came from immunoSEQ multiplex PCR; TCRdb stores just in-frame clones and leaves some out. Here the sample spans 130,000 to 150,000 clones, around 80% being singletons. Sequenced material: PBMCs. J is TRBJ1-1 and V is TRBV29-1, with D perhaps TRBD1 (5 bases). The clonotype was recovered from a man aged 35-49 years in good health and CMV-seropositive. This chain's CDR3 is CSVKAGWTEAFF. CDR3 nucleotide sequence: TGCAGCGTTAAGGCAGGGTGGACTGAAGCTTTCTTT. The full variable domain, completed using reference TRBV29-1 and TRBJ1-1, is SAVISQKPSRDICQRGTSLTIQCQVDSQVTMMFWYRQQPGQSLTLIATANQGSEATYESGFVIDKFPISRPNLTFSTLTVSNMSPEDSSIYLCSVKAGWTEAFFGQGTRLTVV.